The 25 T cell receptor beta chains listed next were all sequenced from one sample in a study of blood T cell repertoires in COVID-19 (dated by TCRdb to 2019 to 2021). Libraries were prepared through the immunoSEQ multiplex PCR assay. TCRdb stores this immuneACCESS table with in-frame sequences only. Part of the clones is absent; in the studies checked, under half of the shortfall reflects unresolved V genes, and no reason is known for the rest. Within this sample are under 100,000 clones, with 85% of them counted one time only. The top ten hold approximately 12% of the sample. The sample comprised peripheral blood. These receptors were collected from a woman aged 70-85 years with active or convalescent COVID-19.

This sequence joins TRBV25-1 and TRBJ1-2; the match to TRBD1 covers 8 bases. V lost 3 bases and J lost 4; bases outside the gene matches: 7. CDR1 is MGHDK, CDR2 SYGVNS, per germline. CDR3 size: 15 residues. CDR3 amino acids: CASSDQGQAFYGYTF. The CDR3 coding sequence is TGTGCCAGCAGTGATCAGGGACAGGCTTTCTATGGCTACACCTTC.

The V gene is TRBV19, the J gene TRBJ1-1; 8 nucleotides align to TRBD1. CDR1 and CDR2 from the germline V gene are LNHDA and SQIVND (reference sequence). V lost 2 bases to trimming and J lost 11 bases; unmatched junction nucleotides: 4. The CDR3 contains 12 residues. In DNA, the CDR3 is TGTGCCAGTAGTATATCCAGGGGGCTTGCTTTCTTT. Its protein is CASSISRGLAFF.

This clone has only a few counts. The chain links TRBV2 to TRBJ2-7, with no clear D. V dropped 6 bases and J dropped 6 bases, with 12 bases sitting between them. The CDR3 has 12 residues. Germline lookup yields CDR1 SNHLY and CDR2 FYNNEI. The CDR3 DNA reads TGTGCCAGCAGATCCGACAATCGCGAGCAGTACTTC. It specifies CASRSDNREQYF.

This chain connects TRBV6-5 to TRBJ2-5; 7 nucleotides line up with TRBD2. The germline V gene has CDR1 MNHEY and CDR2 SVGAGI. The junction had 7 bases not matched to a gene; V was cut back by 0 bases and J by 6 bases. The CDR3 sequence is 15 residues long. The CDR3 reads CASSYSSGMGKTQYF. The CDR3 coding sequence is TGTGCCAGCAGTTACTCGAGCGGGATGGGAAAGACCCAGTACTTC.

This chain connects TRBV5-1 to TRBJ2-2, with a possible D match to TRBD2 (5 bases). Between the trimmed V and J ends, which lost 3 bases and 2 bases, there was a span of 20 bases. The CDR3 is 18 residues long. Germline V gives CDR1 SGHRS, CDR2 YFSETQ. The CDR3 region has the DNA TGCGCCAGCAGCTACACCCCCCTCGGGAACCTAAACACCGGGGAGCTGTTTTTT. Translating it yields CASSYTPLGNLNTGELFF.

The chain combines TRBV6-5 with TRBJ1-2, with a weak D call TRBD1 (5 bases). The germline gives CDR1 MNHEY, CDR2 SVGAGI. The CDR3 length is 14 residues. Trimming stripped 2 bases from V and 8 bases from J, with 15 bases between. CDR3: CASSYMAGNRGYTF. CDR3 bases: TGTGCCAGCAGTTACATGGCAGGGAATAGAGGCTACACCTTC.

The chain's CDR3 is CASSHTPGGGSTGELFF. DNA of the CDR3: TGTGCCAGCAGCCATACCCCGGGGGGAGGGAGCACCGGGGAGCTGTTTTTT. The chain joins TRBV4-2 to TRBJ2-2; 7 bases are a match to TRBD2. This CDR3 has 17 residues. Losses at the gene ends were 3 bases for V and 4 bases for J; bases not matched to a gene: 11. Germline assignment: CDR1 LGHNA and CDR2 YNFKEQ.

V and J are TRBV5-1 and TRBJ2-6; no firm D call. Germline loops: CDR1 SGHRS, CDR2 YFSETQ. This CDR3 region has 16 residues. Trimming took off 2 bases at V and 1 base at J, with 10 bases between the two ends. This chain's CDR3 is CASSFDGQSGANVLTF. The CDR3 nucleotides read TGCGCCAGCAGCTTTGATGGGCAGTCTGGGGCCAACGTCCTGACTTTC.

The chain combines TRBV21-1 with TRBJ2-3; the table gives TRBD1 as D, unverified against the DNA. TRBV21-1 is an annotated pseudogene. The CDR3 loop spans 15 amino acids. CDR3 protein: CASSKTTGQVDTQYF. CDR3 DNA: TGTGCCAGCAGCAAAACGACAGGGCAGGTGGATACGCAGTATTTT.

The chain combines TRBV7-2 with TRBJ1-3; TRBD1 matches at 8 bases. Trimming at V came to 4 bases and at J to 2 bases, leaving 16 bases not matched to a gene. This CDR3 contains 19 residues. Germline V gene sequence: CDR1 SGHTA, CDR2 FQGNSA. The CDR3 region is CASSSASGDRRYTGNTIYF. DNA of the CDR3: TGTGCCAGCAGCTCAGCCTCAGGGGACAGGAGGTATACTGGAAACACCATATATTTT.

The chain combines TRBV7-9 with TRBJ2-5; 11 bases line up with TRBD2. From germline, CDR1 is SEHNR and CDR2 FQNEAQ (reference sequence). With 3 bases clipped from V and 3 bases from J, the junction kept 6 bases outside the gene matches. There are 16 residues in the CDR3. The CDR3 nucleotides are TGTGCCAGCAGCTTCCCGGGACTAGCGGTAGAAGAGACCCAGTACTTC. Encoded protein: CASSFPGLAVEETQYF. The whole variable domain, remainder taken from reference TRBV7-9 and TRBJ2-5, is DTGVSQNPRHKITKRGQNVTFRCDPISEHNRLYWYRQTLGQGPEFLTYFQNEAQLEKSRLLSDRFSAERPKGSFSTLEIQRTEQGDSAMYLCASSFPGLAVEETQYFGPGTRLLVL.

This chain connects TRBV6-5 to TRBJ1-1; 7 nucleotides line up with TRBD1. The CDR3 length is 16 residues. The ends lost 0 bases at V and 4 bases at J; junction bases unmatched: 8. Germline V gene data show CDR1 as MNHEY and CDR2 as SVGAGI. CDR3 residues: CASSYSGQTQGTEAFF. The CDR3 region has the DNA TGTGCCAGCAGTTACTCGGGACAGACCCAAGGCACTGAAGCTTTCTTT.

The rearrangement uses TRBV28 and TRBJ1-5; D ambiguous. V lost 3 bases and J 2 bases, leaving 11 bases between the germline ends. The CDR3 has 15 residues. Per the germline V gene, CDR1 is MDHEN and CDR2 is SYDVKM. In DNA, the CDR3 is TGTGCCAGCAGTTTCCGCGGTGCTGGCAATCAGCCCCAGCATTTT. Amino acids: CASSFRGAGNQPQHF.

This chain connects TRBV2 to TRBJ1-5; 10 bases agree with TRBD1. Per the germline V gene, CDR1 is SNHLY and CDR2 is FYNNEI. With V trimmed by 6 bases and J by 7 bases, 6 bases remained unmatched. The CDR3 has 14 amino acids. Written as DNA, the CDR3 is TGTGCCAGCAGGGGACGGACAGGGGGACAGCCCCAGCATTTT. Amino acids: CASRGRTGGQPQHF.

The table lists this clone with a count of one. V is TRBV7-2 and J is TRBJ1-6; D possibly corresponds to TRBD1 (6 bases). This CDR3 is 16 amino acids long. V gave up 8 bases and J gave up 4 bases, with 18 bases separating them. In germline, CDR1 is SGHTA, CDR2 FQGNSA. The CDR3 sequence: CASATDSPIYNSPLHF. The CDR3 DNA follows: TGTGCCAGCGCTACGGACAGCCCGATTTATAATTCACCCCTCCACTTT.

A few counts support this clone. The V gene is TRBV19, the J gene TRBJ1-6; unclear D gene. The germline V gene encodes CDR1 LNHDA and CDR2 SQIVND (reference sequence). This CDR3 spans 18 amino acids. The V end was cut by 6 bases, the J end by 0 bases, with 18 bases between. The CDR3 here is CASRGMGEQSSYNSPLHF. CDR3 nucleotides: TGTGCCAGTAGGGGGATGGGAGAACAGAGCTCCTATAATTCACCCCTCCACTTT.

In its sample, this clone was seen a few times. The chain employs TRBV4-1 and TRBJ2-7; D is uncertain. Germline lookup yields CDR1 MGHRA and CDR2 YSYEKL. This CDR3 comprises 13 residues. V was clipped by 2 bases and J by 5 bases, with 10 bases between them. CDR3 nucleotides: TGCGCCAGCAGCCAAACCCAGTCCCACGAGCAGTACTTC. Its protein is CASSQTQSHEQYF.

This rearrangement joins TRBV7-8 to TRBJ2-1, with 8 bases fitting TRBD2. V trimming: 7 bases; J trimming: 5 bases; junction bases outside the gene matches: 10. This CDR3 spans 15 amino acids. Germline V gene data show CDR1 as SGHVS and CDR2 as FQNEAQ. The chain's CDR3 is CASNPGGGIHNEQFF. The CDR3 region has the DNA TGTGCCAGCAACCCAGGCGGGGGGATCCACAATGAGCAGTTCTTC.

J is TRBJ2-1 and V is TRBV4-2; D is undetermined. The V and J ends lost 3 bases and 4 bases respectively, with 7 bases between them. This CDR3 is 13 amino acids long. CDR1 is LGHNA, CDR2 YNFKEQ, per germline. CDR3 amino acids: CASSQRGYNEQFF. CDR3 nucleotides: TGTGCCAGCAGCCAGCGAGGTTACAATGAGCAGTTCTTC.

J is TRBJ1-2 and V is TRBV24-1; D is unresolved. CDR3 length equals 13 residues. V lost 5 bases to trimming and J lost 4 bases, with 10 bases between them. Germline V gene sequence: CDR1 KGHDR, CDR2 SFDVKD. The CDR3 coding sequence is TGTGCCACCAGTGCCCTCGGGAGCTATGGCTACACCTTC. This sequence encodes CATSALGSYGYTF.

The rearrangement links TRBV25-1 to TRBJ2-5; no clear D gene. The CDR3 length is 15 residues. V lost 1 base and J lost 2, with 11 bases in between. Germline V gene sequence: CDR1 MGHDK, CDR2 SYGVNS. CDR3 sequence reads: CASSESALPQETQYF. CDR3 bases: TGTGCCAGCAGTGAATCCGCGCTCCCACAAGAGACCCAGTACTTC.

The V call is TRBV19, the J call TRBJ1-5; TRBD1 is a possible D gene (5 bases). V was pared by 9 bases and J by 0 bases, with 18 bases between. The CDR3 runs 16 residues. The V gene's germline CDR1 is LNHDA and CDR2 SQIVND (reference sequence). The CDR3 spells CASQHWGVNSNQPQHF. The CDR3, as DNA: TGTGCCAGCCAACATTGGGGGGTTAATAGCAATCAGCCCCAGCATTTT.

V usage is TRBV5-1 and J usage is TRBJ1-3; TRBD1 aligns across 9 bases. From germline, CDR1 is SGHRS and CDR2 YFSETQ. CDR3 size: 15 residues. V was clipped by 4 bases and J by 2 bases; unmatched bases: 4. The chain's CDR3 is CASSLRTGAGNTIYF. For the CDR3, the DNA is TGCGCCAGCAGCCTAAGGACAGGGGCTGGAAACACCATATATTTT.

The V and J genes are TRBV12-3 or TRBV12-4 and TRBJ1-1; D remains ambiguous. The CDR3 totals 13 residues. Trimming shortened V by 7 bases and J by 4 bases, and 13 bases separated the two germline ends. CDR3 bases: TGTGCCAGCACCCGCACAGTTGGCACTGAAGCTTTCTTT. This gives the protein CASTRTVGTEAFF.

The chain joins TRBV29-1 to TRBJ2-5, with D perhaps TRBD1 (5 bases). The CDR3 contains 14 residues. CDR1 is SQVTM, CDR2 ANQGSEA, per germline. The ends were cut back, 4 bases at V and 2 bases at J, with 14 bases in the middle. CDR3: CSVVDTGGQETQYF. CDR3 in DNA: TGCAGCGTTGTGGACACAGGTGGACAAGAGACCCAGTACTTC.